The rows below give T cell receptor beta chains drawn from one sample of a study of T cell responses to AZD1222 COVID-19 vaccine. The repertoire was sequenced with immunoSEQ multiplex PCR; TCRdb's copy has only in-frame clones and lacks some. This table holds roughly 77,000 clones, 90% to 95% found once. The sample in question was peripheral blood, obtained on day 0 of AZD1222 vaccination. Every receptor here comes from an adult in good health. Each CDR3 is given with its conserved first and last residue. A D gene is named only where the DNA matches it firmly. Not every row has a clone size; where given, it reads once, few, many or a size class.

NA	NA	TRBJ2-5	TRBV5-3	14	TGTGCCAGAAGCACCCGGGTCTTTCAAGAGACCCAGTACTTC	CARSTRVFQETQYF
NA	NA	TRBJ2-1	TRBV30	11	TGTGCCTGGATGGGGCGTTATGAGCAGTTCTTC	CAWMGRYEQFF
NA	NA	TRBJ2-7	TRBV5-6	14	TGTGCCAGCAGCTTCTCCGGCCCCTTCTACGAGCAGTACTTC	CASSFSGPFYEQYF
TRBD1	NA	TRBJ2-1	TRBV27	15	TGTGCCAGCAGTAACCCGGACAGGGCTAACAATGAGCAGTTCTTC	CASSNPDRANNEQFF
NA	NA	TRBJ1-1	TRBV5-4	14	TGTGCCAGCACCACGGGGGGCGGTGACACTGAAGCTTTCTTT	CASTTGGGDTEAFF
TRBD1	NA	TRBJ2-7	TRBV27	15	TGTGCCAGCAGTTCCCTGGGGACAGGGTTCGACGAGCAGTACTTC	CASSSLGTGFDEQYF
TRBD1	NA	TRBJ1-5	TRBV10-2	18	TGCGCCAGCAGTGAGTCCTTGACAGGGCGGGGTAGCAATCAGCCCCAGCATTTT	CASSESLTGRGSNQPQHF
NA	NA	TRBJ1-1	TRBV29-1	13	TGCAGCGTTGTGGGGGAAGGAAAGACTGAAGCTTTCTTT	CSVVGEGKTEAFF
NA	NA	TRBJ1-4	TRBV28	14	TGTGCCAGCAGTGCCTCGGGGGTTGATGAAAAACTGTTTTTT	CASSASGVDEKLFF
NA	once	TRBJ1-4	TRBV10-3	13	TGTGCCATCAGAGGGACAACTAATGAAAAACTGTTTTTT	CAIRGTTNEKLFF
NA	few	TRBJ1-1	TRBV28	12	TGTGCCAGCAGTTGGGGGACTGTCGAAGCTTTCTTT	CASSWGTVEAFF